This TCR beta chain appears in the sequencing data of a study of shared clonotypes between healthy human individuals. Germline trimming cut 0 bases from V and 2 bases from J; bases unmatched to any gene: 5. Germline V CDR1 and CDR2: LGHNA, YSLEER. The CDR3 consists of 16 residues. Genomic DNA per cell subset filled all wells of several immunoSEQ plates. It was approximately 280 ng DNA, 28,000 or so T cell genomes, that went into each replicate PCR of unsorted PBMC. Sequencing was performed with immunoSEQ multiplex PCR; in TCRdb, only in-frame clones are kept and a portion is missing. The sample gives under 600,000 clones, around 81% of which show up once; 12% is in the top ten. This clone has a handful of counts.

The sequence came from a middle-aged woman in good health. Some clones in this sample may be carry-over from other donors' samples. This chain links TRBV4-3 with TRBJ2-5, with 8 bases that match TRBD2. Sequenced material: PBMCs. In nucleotides, the CDR3 is TGCGCCAGCAGCCAAGATTTCCTAGCGGGTCAAGAGACCCAGTACTTC. Its protein is CASSQDFLAGQETQYF.